This T cell receptor (beta chain) comes out of a study of long-term antiretroviral therapy in people with HIV. Study background: The earliest samples came about a decade before the 2015 immediate-ART recommendation. Overall study results and limits: Despite increasing after ART, diversity remained lower than that of transplant donor controls.

The CDR3 runs to 14 residues. Germline-derived CDR1 and CDR2 are MNHNY and SVGAGI (reference sequence). V lost 3 bases and J lost 6, with 14 bases in between. The run of the v3.0 immunoSEQ assay was at survey level. Produced via immunoSEQ multiplex PCR; TCRdb's table is partial and in-frame only. The sample includes 15,000 to 20,000 clones, 80% to 90% of them seen just once. With respect to this clone: Its matching antigen is unknown.

The chain has TRBV6-6 and TRBJ1-2; a weak D match, TRBD1 (5 bases). The origin of this receptor is a man aged 18 to 29 with HIV. The sequencing here drew on unsorted PBMCs, taken 0.1 years after starting antiretroviral therapy. This chain's CDR3 is CASSYWGSQDGYTF. CDR3 sequence (DNA): TGTGCCAGCAGTTATTGGGGCAGTCAAGATGGCTACACCTTC.